Presented here are 2 T cell receptor beta chains from one specimen sequenced in a study of cytotoxic CD8 clonotypes in ibrutinib-treated CLL (dated by TCRdb to the early 2020s). The sample's time point label, decoded: progressive disease on ibrutinib. Library preparation was by the immunoSEQ multiplex PCR assay. TCRdb retrieved this table from immuneACCESS and kept in-frame rearrangements only. Not all clones are present; in checked studies, unresolved V genes account for under half, and no reason is known for the remainder. This sample holds fewer than 45,000 clones; roughly 70% were observed only once. The ten largest clones add up to 10% of the sample. Sequences were derived from PBMCs, sampled at disease progression, from a patient treated with ibrutinib. All receptors derive from a human donor with chronic lymphocytic leukemia.

This clone appeared once. The V call is TRBV5-6, the J call TRBJ2-7; no clear D gene. The CDR3 sequence is 13 residues long. The V end was cut by 5 bases, the J end by 3 bases, with 12 bases between. The germline V gene encodes CDR1 SGHDT and CDR2 YYEEEE. This chain's CDR3 is CASSIASRYEQYF. In nucleotides, the CDR3 is TGTGCCAGCAGTATCGCCAGCCGCTACGAGCAGTACTTC.

V usage is TRBV7-9 and J usage is TRBJ2-1, with TRBD1 matching 9 bases. The CDR3 has 14 residues. CDR1 and CDR2 (germline): SEHNR, FQNEAQ (reference sequence). The ends lost 4 bases at V and 6 bases at J; junction bases unmatched: 4. CDR3 sequence reads: CASSSMTGGNEQFF. CDR3 sequence (DNA): TGTGCCAGCAGCTCCATGACAGGGGGCAATGAGCAGTTCTTC.